A selection of T cell receptor beta chains follows, all from one sample in a study of T-cell memory formation after mild COVID-19. TCRdb itself ran the 5' RACE reads through MiXCR, one entry per CDR3 protein. Of about 560,000 distinct CDR3 sequences listed, less than 25% are singletons. Source material: PBMCs or a T cell subset sorted from them (not recorded which). The receptors stem from an adult woman who had mild COVID-19 (a few samples of this study predate the infection). Cell type and time point are not known. The CDR3 runs from the conserved cysteine through the conserved F or W. The order of the fields is clone size, J gene, V gene, CDR3 length, D gene, CDR3 DNA, CDR3 protein. A D gene is named only where the DNA matches it firmly. Clone size is not always given. Where it is, it says once, few, many or a class for expanded clones.

size: .; J: TRBJ1-1; V: TRBV20-1; length: 14; D: TRBD1; DNA: TGCAGTGCTAGAGCCGACAGGGTGAACACTGAAGCTTTCTTT; CDR3: CSARADRVNTEAFF
size: .; J: TRBJ1-5; V: TRBV24-1; length: 15; D: .; DNA: TGTGCCACCAGCGAACATGGAATAAACAATCAGCCCCAGCATTTT; CDR3: CATSEHGINNQPQHF
size: .; J: TRBJ2-7; V: TRBV10-3; length: 11; D: .; DNA: TGTGCCATCAGTGAGTCTCTCCAGCAGTACTTC; CDR3: CAISESLQQYF
size: few; J: TRBJ2-3; V: TRBV24-1; length: 17; D: .; DNA: TGTGCCACCAGTGAAGGCGCCGGGACAGCGGGGGTAGATACGCAGTATTTT; CDR3: CATSEGAGTAGVDTQYF
size: few; J: TRBJ2-6; V: TRBV7-9; length: 16; D: .; DNA: TGTGCCAGCAGCTTAGTTGGGCTTTCTGGGGCCAACGTCCTGACTTTC; CDR3: CASSLVGLSGANVLTF
size: .; J: TRBJ2-1; V: TRBV6-4; length: 16; D: TRBD2; DNA: TGTGCCAGCAGTGACTCGAAGCGGGAGGGCGTAAATGAGCAGTTCTTC; CDR3: CASSDSKREGVNEQFF
size: .; J: TRBJ2-7; V: TRBV15; length: 13; D: .; DNA: TGTGCCACCAGCAGAGGACGGAGCTACGAGCAGTACTTC; CDR3: CATSRGRSYEQYF
size: few; J: TRBJ1-2; V: TRBV10-3; length: 15; D: TRBD1; DNA: TGTGCCATCAGCGAAACAGGGGGCTGGCAAAAAGGCTACACCTTC; CDR3: CAISETGGWQKGYTF
size: .; J: TRBJ2-3; V: TRBV7-3; length: 14; D: .; DNA: TGTGCCAGCAGCCACGGGGGATTCACAGATACGCAGTATTTT; CDR3: CASSHGGFTDTQYF
size: .; J: TRBJ2-1; V: TRBV6-6; length: 14; D: .; DNA: TGTGCCGCCTGGGGCGGTAGCTCCTACAATGAGCAGTTCTTC; CDR3: CAAWGGSSYNEQFF
size: few; J: TRBJ2-3; V: TRBV7-6; length: 14; D: .; DNA: TGTGCCAGCAGCTTAGCAAGTTCACCAGATACGCAGTATTTT; CDR3: CASSLASSPDTQYF
size: .; J: TRBJ1-6; V: TRBV20-1; length: 15; D: TRBD1; DNA: TGCAGTGCTAGAACAGGGGGCCCCTATAATTCACCCCTCCACTTT; CDR3: CSARTGGPYNSPLHF
size: .; J: TRBJ1-2; V: TRBV6-5; length: 15; D: .; DNA: TGTGCCAGCAAAAAAAAGGCAGGGCTTGGCTATGGCTACACCTTC; CDR3: CASKKKAGLGYGYTF
size: .; J: TRBJ2-5; V: TRBV4-1; length: 17; D: .; DNA: TGCGCCAGCAGCCAAGAAGTCCGAAAGGTACTTCAAGAGACCCAGTACTTC; CDR3: CASSQEVRKVLQETQYF
size: few; J: TRBJ2-1; V: TRBV29-1; length: 13; D: TRBD2; DNA: TGCAGCGTTGGGGCTAGCGGGAGTAATGAGCAGTTCTTC; CDR3: CSVGASGSNEQFF
size: .; J: TRBJ2-3; V: TRBV20-1; length: 15; D: TRBD2; DNA: TGCAGTGCACAGAGCAGGCGGGAGGGGGGAGATACGCAGTATTTT; CDR3: CSAQSRREGGDTQYF
size: .; J: TRBJ2-3; V: TRBV7-3; length: 13; D: .; DNA: TGTGCCAGCAGCTTAAGGTTCTCAGATACGCAGTATTTT; CDR3: CASSLRFSDTQYF
size: .; J: TRBJ2-7; V: TRBV12-3/TRBV12-4; length: 14; D: .; DNA: TGTGCCAGCAGCAAAAGGGGGGCTGCCTACGAGCAGTACTTC; CDR3: CASSKRGAAYEQYF
size: many; J: TRBJ2-7; V: TRBV4-3; length: 15; D: .; DNA: TGCGCCAGCAGCCAAGTTGGGCAGGTCGAGAACGAGCAGTACTTC; CDR3: CASSQVGQVENEQYF
size: .; J: TRBJ2-2; V: TRBV10-3; length: 13; D: .; DNA: TGTGCCATCAGTGACGGTCAGGGCGGGGAGCTGTTTTTT; CDR3: CAISDGQGGELFF
size: .; J: TRBJ2-1; V: TRBV7-9; length: 15; D: TRBD2; DNA: TGTGCCAGCAGCTTATTAAGTAGCGGGAGAACTGAGCAGTTCTTC; CDR3: CASSLLSSGRTEQFF
size: few; J: TRBJ2-7; V: TRBV4-1; length: 16; D: TRBD1; DNA: TGCGCCAGCAGCCAAGATGGGGGGACAGGGACCTACGAGCAGTACTTC; CDR3: CASSQDGGTGTYEQYF
size: .; J: TRBJ1-5; V: TRBV5-1; length: 15; D: .; DNA: TGCGCCAGCAGCTTGACAGGAAGTTGGTCTCAGCCCCAGCATTTT; CDR3: CASSLTGSWSQPQHF
size: few; J: TRBJ1-2; V: TRBV14; length: 15; D: .; DNA: TGTGCCAGCAGCCTCAGGTCAGGGGCTAACTATGGCTACACCTTC; CDR3: CASSLRSGANYGYTF
size: few; J: TRBJ2-1; V: TRBV5-1; length: 16; D: TRBD2; DNA: TGCGCCAGCAGCTTGCCCCCAAGGACTAGCCGCTATGAGCAGTTCTTC; CDR3: CASSLPPRTSRYEQFF
size: .; J: TRBJ2-2; V: TRBV3-1; length: 16; D: .; DNA: TGTGCCAGCAGCTATTATATGGGACCGAACACCGGGGAGCTGTTTTTT; CDR3: CASSYYMGPNTGELFF
size: few; J: TRBJ2-1; V: TRBV7-3; length: 14; D: TRBD1; DNA: TGTGCCAGCAGCTCGGGACAGCAACTGAATGAGCAGTTCTTC; CDR3: CASSSGQQLNEQFF
size: .; J: TRBJ2-7; V: TRBV19; length: 14; D: .; DNA: TGTGCCAGTAGTATCCGGGACCTCGGGTACGAGCAGTACTTC; CDR3: CASSIRDLGYEQYF
size: few; J: TRBJ1-1; V: TRBV3-1; length: 15; D: .; DNA: TGTGCCAGCAGCCTTCTGGACACTGGGAACACTGAAGCTTTCTTT; CDR3: CASSLLDTGNTEAFF
size: .; J: TRBJ1-6; V: TRBV5-1; length: 18; D: TRBD1; DNA: TGCGCCAGCAGCAGTAAACAGGGGGCCGGCTCCTATAATTCACCCCTCCACTTT; CDR3: CASSSKQGAGSYNSPLHF
size: .; J: TRBJ1-2; V: TRBV24-1; length: 13; D: .; DNA: TGTGCCACCAGTGATTTGCCGAGTCATGGCTACACCTTC; CDR3: CATSDLPSHGYTF
size: few; J: TRBJ2-7; V: TRBV12-3/TRBV12-4; length: 12; D: .; DNA: TGTGCCAGCGGGCTCCTTTCCCACGAGCAGTACTTC; CDR3: CASGLLSHEQYF
size: .; J: TRBJ2-1; V: TRBV6-5; length: 15; D: .; DNA: TGTGCCAGCAGCACTGAGCTAAGCTCCTACAATGAGCAGTTCTTC; CDR3: CASSTELSSYNEQFF
size: .; J: TRBJ2-7; V: TRBV5-1; length: 15; D: TRBD2; DNA: TGCGCCAGCAGCATGACGGGAGGGCGCTCCTACGAGCAGTACTTC; CDR3: CASSMTGGRSYEQYF
size: .; J: TRBJ2-5; V: TRBV11-2; length: 15; D: .; DNA: TGTGCCAGCAGCTTTCTTCACGCGGGTCGAGAGACCCAGTACTTC; CDR3: CASSFLHAGRETQYF
size: .; J: TRBJ2-3; V: TRBV12-3/TRBV12-4; length: 11; D: .; DNA: TGTGCCACCGGGTCGGGGGATACGCAGTATTTT; CDR3: CATGSGDTQYF
size: few; J: TRBJ2-5; V: TRBV12-3/TRBV12-4; length: 14; D: .; DNA: TGTGCCAGCAGTTTTTCTGGGGGCTCGGAGACCCAGTACTTC; CDR3: CASSFSGGSETQYF
size: .; J: TRBJ2-7; V: TRBV7-2; length: 15; D: .; DNA: TGTGCCAGCAGCTTAGAGGCGGGCTTGGAGTACGAGCAGTACTTC; CDR3: CASSLEAGLEYEQYF
size: .; J: TRBJ2-2; V: TRBV19; length: 16; D: .; DNA: TGTGCCAGTAGTATAGTAGGCGGCGCGAACACCGGGGAGCTGTTTTTT; CDR3: CASSIVGGANTGELFF
size: .; J: TRBJ2-3; V: TRBV12-3/TRBV12-4; length: 12; D: .; DNA: TGTGCCGTAGGTAGAAACACAGATACGCAGTATTTT; CDR3: CAVGRNTDTQYF
size: many; J: TRBJ2-3; V: TRBV10-3; length: 16; D: TRBD2; DNA: TGTGCCATCAGTGTGGTACTAGCGGGAGTCACAGATACGCAGTATTTT; CDR3: CAISVVLAGVTDTQYF